What follows are 17 T cell receptor beta chains derived from one specimen sequenced in a study of HIV-infected patients and healthy controls. The repertoire came from unfractionated whole blood and reflected all unsorted peripheral T cells. About 480 ng RNA was reverse transcribed with alpha and beta constant-region primers. Separate chain-specific third strand synthesis with multiplexing indices produced the alpha and beta libraries. TCRdb called the 5' RACE reads again in MiXCR, with one record for every CDR3 protein. The table records 15,000 or so distinct CDR3 sequences, roughly a tenth of them present only once. The sequencing sample was made of blood. The source is an adult in good health.

The rearrangement joins TRBV9 to TRBJ2-7; D gene uncertain. From germline, CDR1 is SGDLS and CDR2 YYNGEE. Trimming left V 0 bases short and J 3 bases short, with 7 bases between. CDR3 size: 13 residues. CDR3 residues: CASSVEGSYEQYF. DNA for the CDR3: TGTGCCAGCAGCGTAGAGGGCAGCTACGAGCAGTACTTC. Using reference TRBV9 and TRBJ2-7 for the parts outside the CDR3, the full variable domain is DSGVTQTPKHLITATGQRVTLRCSPRSGDLSVYWYQQSLDQGLQFLIQYYNGEERAKGNILERFSAQQFPDLHSELNLSSLELGDSALYFCASSVEGSYEQYFGPGTRLTVT.

This clonotype occurred many times. This rearrangement joins TRBV28 to TRBJ1-5; no definite D call. Germline V CDR1 and CDR2: MDHEN, SYDVKM. The V end was cut by 4 bases, the J end by 2 bases, with 6 bases between. This CDR3 comprises 13 residues. The CDR3 loop reads CASSSFRNQPQHF. CDR3 nucleotide sequence: TGTGCCAGCAGTTCATTCCGCAATCAGCCCCAGCATTTT.

In this sample, this clonotype turned up a few times. V gene TRBV6-2 or TRBV6-3 combines with J gene TRBJ1-5; the D is unclear. Per germline, CDR1 MNHEY and CDR2 SVGEGT. V was pared by 2 bases and J by 2 bases, with 10 bases between. The CDR3 sequence is 15 residues long. Written as DNA, the CDR3 is TGTGCCAGCAGTTACGGAGGGTTTGGCAATCAGCCCCAGCATTTT. Translated: CASSYGGFGNQPQHF.

This clonotype is deemed medium-sized (0.01 to 0.1%). CDR3 DNA sequence: TGTGCCAGCAGCTTAGCGCCGGGGACTAGCAGACTTGAGCAGTTCTTC. Translating it yields CASSLAPGTSRLEQFF. The V gene is TRBV7-8, the J gene TRBJ2-1; the match to TRBD2 covers 9 bases. Germline-derived CDR1 and CDR2 are SGHVS and FQNEAQ. The CDR3 consists of 16 residues. Unmatched junction bases numbered 9, after V lost 0 bases and J lost 9 bases.

This clonotype was counted a few times. V and J are TRBV27 and TRBJ1-1; no clear D gene. Trimming left V 5 bases short and J 3 bases short, with 13 bases between. The germline V gene encodes CDR1 MNHEY and CDR2 SMNVEV (reference sequence). The CDR3 is made up of 14 amino acids. Written as DNA, the CDR3 is TGTGCCAGCAGTCTAACAGCGGATTACACTGAAGCTTTCTTT. Translation: CASSLTADYTEAFF.

This clonotype was detected many times. This sequence joins TRBV27 and TRBJ1-1; weak D call: TRBD1 (6 bases). V lost 2 bases and J lost 7, with 17 bases in between. Germline V gene sequence: CDR1 MNHEY, CDR2 SMNVEV (reference sequence). The CDR3 runs 15 residues. CDR3 nucleotide sequence: TGTGCCAGCAGTTTAGGCGACAGGTCGATCAGTGAAGCTTTCTTT. This translates into CASSLGDRSISEAFF.

V is TRBV20-1 and J is TRBJ2-3; tentative D call: TRBD2 (6 bases). The CDR3 sequence is 14 residues long. With 6 bases removed from V and 1 base from J, the gap between germline ends came to 14 bases. CDR1 and CDR2 from the germline V gene are DFQATT and SNEGSKA (reference sequence). The CDR3 DNA sequence: TGCAGTGCCGGCGGGGTAGCGGGCACAGATACGCAGTATTTT. Its translation: CSAGGVAGTDTQYF.

The DNA for the CDR3 is TGCAGCGTTGAATTTGGGTCGGGGTCCAATGAGCAGTTCTTC. Protein sequence: CSVEFGSGSNEQFF. The V call is TRBV29-1, the J call TRBJ2-1; possibly TRBD2 for D (5 bases). Per germline, CDR1 SQVTM and CDR2 ANQGSEA. Trimming stripped 2 bases from V and 6 bases from J, with 14 bases between. CDR3 length: 14 amino acids.

This clonotype was recorded at least ten times. V is TRBV6-2 or TRBV6-3 and J is TRBJ2-7, with D possibly TRBD1 on 6 matching bases. V was pared by 2 bases and J by 0 bases, with 20 bases between. There are 18 residues in the CDR3. Germline values: CDR1 MNHEY, CDR2 SVGEGT. This chain's CDR3 is CASSYLGYTTGYSYEQYF. The CDR3 DNA follows: TGTGCCAGCAGTTACCTCGGCTATACGACAGGTTACTCCTACGAGCAGTACTTC.

This clonotype showed up many times. The chain combines TRBV6-6 with TRBJ1-4; 9 bases align to TRBD1. The CDR3 contains 14 residues. The ends lost 4 bases at V and 13 bases at J; junction bases unmatched: 10. CDR1 and CDR2 from the germline V gene are MNHNY and SVGAGI (reference sequence). The CDR3 reads CASSSRTGDFRLFF. The CDR3 bases are TGTGCCAGCAGTTCCCGGACAGGGGATTTCCGACTGTTTTTT.

This clonotype was found many times. The rearrangement uses TRBV12-5 and TRBJ2-4, with a tentative D call TRBD2 (7 bases). The germline V gene has CDR1 LGHNT and CDR2 FRNRAP. Trimming shortened V by 3 bases and J by 2 bases, and 11 bases separated the two germline ends. This CDR3 spans 15 amino acids. CDR3 sequence: CASGLFGGPKNIQYF. In DNA form, the CDR3 reads TGTGCTAGTGGTTTATTCGGGGGGCCCAAAAACATTCAGTACTTC.

This clonotype was seen at least ten times. CDR3 nucleotides: TGCGCCAGCAGCCAAGGGCCGGGCTACGAGCAGTACGTC. It is translated as CASSQGPGYEQYV. The chain couples TRBV4-1 to TRBJ2-7; D remains unclear. V dropped 1 base and J dropped 3 bases, with 7 bases sitting between them. The length of the CDR3 is 13 residues. Per the germline V gene, CDR1 is MGHRA and CDR2 is YSYEKL.

The chain is built from TRBV7-6 and TRBJ2-1, with D perhaps TRBD1 (6 bases). From germline, CDR1 is SGHVS and CDR2 FNYEAQ. The CDR3 extends over 14 amino acids. Deletions cut 5 bases from V and 4 bases from J, with 12 bases between. In nucleotides, the CDR3 is TGTGCCAGCAGCGCCGACAGGATTTACAATGAGCAGTTCTTC. Translated: CASSADRIYNEQFF.

This clonotype was counted at least ten times. The chain recombines TRBV12-3 or TRBV12-4 with TRBJ2-6; perhaps TRBD2 as D (5 bases). This CDR3 is 15 amino acids long. The V end lost 5 bases, the J end lost 7 bases, and 15 bases lay between the germline ends. CDR3 nucleotides: TGTGCCAGCAGTACGAGCGGACCCGATGCCAACGTCCTGACTTTC. Residues: CASSTSGPDANVLTF.

This clonotype was seen ten or more times. The CDR3 reads CASSVDQGAGYEQYF. For the CDR3, the DNA is TGTGCCAGCAGCGTAGATCAGGGCGCGGGGTACGAGCAGTACTTC. V gene TRBV9 combines with J gene TRBJ2-7, with D possibly matching TRBD2 (6 bases). Germline V gene lookup returns CDR1 SGDLS and CDR2 YYNGEE. The CDR3 is 15 residues long. Trimming removed 0 bases from V and 4 bases from J, with 14 bases in between.

This clonotype was counted many times. The rearrangement joins TRBV13 to TRBJ2-6; D might be TRBD1 (5 bases). This CDR3 region has 16 residues. Germline CDR1 and CDR2: PRHDT and FYEKMQ (reference sequence). V lost 1 base to trimming and J lost 1 base, with 8 bases between them. The CDR3 loop reads CASSLEGISGANVLTF. The CDR3 nucleotides read TGTGCCAGCAGCTTAGAGGGGATTTCTGGGGCCAACGTCCTGACTTTC.

This clonotype was detected many times. The chain couples TRBV11-2 to TRBJ2-1; D gene uncertain. This CDR3 comprises 15 residues. The V gene's germline CDR1 is SGHAT and CDR2 FQNNGV. V was cut by 2 bases and J by 0 bases, with 8 bases left in between. The CDR3 is CASSLYGGSYNEQFF. CDR3 DNA sequence: TGTGCCAGCAGCTTATATGGCGGCTCCTACAATGAGCAGTTCTTC. Full variable domain (rest looked up from reference TRBV11-2 and TRBJ2-1): EAGVAQSPRYKIIEKRQSVAFWCNPISGHATLYWYQQILGQGPKLLIQFQNNGVVDDSQLPKDRFSAERLKGVDSTLKIQPAKLEDSAVYLCASSLYGGSYNEQFFGPGTRLTVL.